The 20 T cell receptor beta chains in this list originate from one sample, sequenced in a study of spatial heterogeneity in lung cancer. A single record per CDR3 protein comes from TCRdb applying MiXCR to the 5' RACE reads. Among about 92,000 distinct CDR3 sequences listed, around 12% were seen once. The time point: sample taken at primary tumor resection. Source: PBMCs, taken at surgery. These receptor sequences come from a male donor with early-stage non-small cell lung cancer.

In this sample, this clonotype turned up many times. The CDR3 here is CASSTGQGWGTDTQYF. The CDR3 DNA is TGTGCCAGCAGCACCGGACAGGGATGGGGCACAGATACGCAGTATTTT. V and J are TRBV9 and TRBJ2-3; TRBD1 matches at 8 bases. V trimming: 4 bases; J trimming: 1 base; junction bases outside the gene matches: 8. CDR1 SGDLS and CDR2 YYNGEE come from the germline V gene. This CDR3 is 16 amino acids long.

This clonotype was counted once. This chain uses TRBV3-1 with TRBJ2-1; D not resolved. The germline V gene has CDR1 LGHDT and CDR2 YNNKEL (reference sequence). V lost 1 base, J lost 9 bases, and 13 bases lay in between. The CDR3 length is 14 residues. For the CDR3, the DNA is TGTGCCAGCAGCCAAGGAGTAGCCCCATTTGAGCAGTTCTTC. This encodes CASSQGVAPFEQFF.

This clonotype was counted between two and nine times. CDR3 DNA sequence: TGTGCCAGCAGCCCCCGGACAGGGAGGAATTCACCCCTCCACTTT. The encoded protein is CASSPRTGRNSPLHF. The V call is TRBV7-6, the J call TRBJ1-6; the match to TRBD1 covers 8 bases. The junction had 7 bases not matched to a gene; V was cut back by 5 bases and J by 7 bases. There are 15 residues in the CDR3. Germline V gene data show CDR1 as SGHVS and CDR2 as FNYEAQ.

This clonotype was seen many times. The chain combines TRBV5-1 with TRBJ2-5; 7 positions match TRBD2. There are 15 residues in the CDR3. Germline-derived CDR1 and CDR2 are SGHRS and YFSETQ. V lost 6 bases and J lost 2; bases outside the gene matches: 10. In DNA form, the CDR3 reads TGCGCCAGCAACCAGCAAGCGGGAATACAAGAGACCCAGTACTTC. Translating it yields CASNQQAGIQETQYF.

The sample holds a few counts of this clonotype. The chain carries TRBV4-3 and TRBJ2-5, with 9 bases identical to TRBD2. The CDR3 contains 17 residues. The germline gives CDR1 LGHNA, CDR2 YSLEER. Trimming cost V 0 bases and J 2 bases; bases outside gene matches: 7. Here the CDR3 DNA reads TGCGCCAGCAGCCAAGATAGCTCTAGCGGGGCACAAGAGACCCAGTACTTC. It translates to CASSQDSSSGAQETQYF.

This clonotype was seen at least ten times. The CDR3 sequence is CASSHGNEQFF. CDR3 nucleotides: TGTGCCAGCAGCCACGGGAATGAGCAGTTCTTC. V gene TRBV5-6 combines with J gene TRBJ2-1, with D hard to call. The V end lost 4 bases, the J end lost 7 bases, and 6 bases lay between the germline ends. The length of the CDR3 is 11 residues. The V gene's germline CDR1 is SGHDT and CDR2 YYEEEE.

The V gene is TRBV2, the J gene TRBJ2-1; possibly TRBD1 or TRBD2 for D (5 bases each). The CDR3 runs 15 residues. Germline V gene sequence: CDR1 SNHLY, CDR2 FYNNEI. V lost 7 bases and J lost 7, with 20 bases in between. CDR3 in DNA: TGTGCCAGCATCACGTTGGGGGAGAGCCGAAATGAGCAGTTCTTC. Amino acids: CASITLGESRNEQFF.

This clonotype was seen more than once but under ten times. The V and J genes are TRBV6-5 and TRBJ1-2; D perhaps matches TRBD1 (5 bases). The germline CDR1 and CDR2 sequences are MNHEY and SVGAGI. Trimming stripped 0 bases from V and 8 bases from J, with 16 bases between. The CDR3 length is 15 residues. Here the CDR3 DNA reads TGTGCCAGCAGTTACTCGTGGGGCACCCGGGACGGCTACACCTTC. Translation: CASSYSWGTRDGYTF.

This clonotype appeared many times. J is TRBJ2-7 and V is TRBV29-1; D not resolved. The CDR3 extends over 13 amino acids. V lost 5 bases and J lost 1, with 12 bases in between. Germline V CDR1 and CDR2: SQVTM, ANQGSEA. The CDR3 is CSVIQDQSYEQYF. In nucleotides, the CDR3 is TGCAGCGTTATCCAGGACCAATCCTACGAGCAGTACTTC.

This clonotype was picked up many times. The rearrangement uses TRBV5-1 and TRBJ2-6; D is uncertain. The CDR3 length is 15 residues. Trimming removed 4 bases from V and 0 bases from J, with 8 bases in between. The germline gives CDR1 SGHRS, CDR2 YFSETQ. CDR3 in amino acids: CASSQGNSGANVLTF. The CDR3 nucleotides are TGCGCCAGCAGCCAAGGGAACTCTGGGGCCAACGTCCTGACTTTC.

This clonotype was seen a few times. V gene TRBV7-2 combines with J gene TRBJ1-5, with D unclear. The germline V and J ends were trimmed by 5 bases and 7 bases, with 9 bases remaining between them. The length of the CDR3 is 12 residues. The germline V gene has CDR1 SGHTA and CDR2 FQGNSA. The CDR3 loop is CASSGGGQPQHF. The CDR3 DNA follows: TGTGCCAGCAGCGGAGGCGGGCAGCCCCAGCATTTT.

This clonotype was counted between two and nine times. The V call is TRBV12-3 or TRBV12-4, the J call TRBJ2-7, with 7 bases aligning to TRBD2. V lost 1 base to trimming and J lost 1 base; unmatched junction nucleotides: 4. The CDR3 runs 15 residues. The CDR3 is CASSLGGGRSYEQYF. CDR3 coding DNA: TGTGCCAGCAGTTTAGGAGGCGGGAGATCCTACGAGCAGTACTTC.

The rearrangement uses TRBV9 and TRBJ2-3; TRBD1 aligns across 11 bases. The CDR3 sequence is 15 residues long. In germline, CDR1 is SGDLS, CDR2 YYNGEE. Trimming cost V 8 bases and J 6 bases; bases outside gene matches: 11. CDR3 nucleotides: TGTGCCAGTACCTTTGGACAGGGGGCGCGGGATACGCAGTATTTT. Translated, it gives CASTFGQGARDTQYF. Together with reference TRBV9 and TRBJ2-3, the CDR3 gives the full variable domain: DSGVTQTPKHLITATGQRVTLRCSPRSGDLSVYWYQQSLDQGLQFLIQYYNGEERAKGNILERFSAQQFPDLHSELNLSSLELGDSALYFCASTFGQGARDTQYFGPGTRLTVL.

The rearrangement joins TRBV20-1 to TRBJ2-5, with a tentative D call TRBD1 (6 bases). The CDR3 totals 13 residues. Between the trimmed V and J ends, which lost 1 base and 5 bases, there was a span of 11 bases. Germline CDR1 and CDR2: DFQATT and SNEGSKA (reference sequence). CDR3 protein: CSARGTGRETQYF. CDR3 in DNA: TGCAGTGCTAGAGGAACAGGGCGGGAGACCCAGTACTTC.

The genes are TRBV29-1 and TRBJ1-1; a weak D match, TRBD1 (6 bases). Trimming took off 4 bases at V and 1 base at J, with 10 bases between the two ends. CDR3 length: 13 amino acids. CDR1 is SQVTM, CDR2 ANQGSEA, per germline. The CDR3 nucleotides are TGCAGCGTTGGTATAGGGGGGAACACTGAAGCTTTCTTT. Protein: CSVGIGGNTEAFF.

In DNA form, the CDR3 reads TGCAGTGCTCCATTCCCGGGGGATTATGGCTACACCTTC. Amino acid sequence: CSAPFPGDYGYTF. The V call is TRBV20-1, the J call TRBJ1-2, with D maybe TRBD1 (5 bases). The CDR3 covers 13 residues. In germline, CDR1 is DFQATT, CDR2 SNEGSKA (reference sequence). The germline V and J ends were trimmed by 5 bases and 5 bases, with 15 bases remaining between them.

The chain couples TRBV18 to TRBJ2-2; D possibly corresponds to TRBD1 (6 bases). The CDR3 is 16 residues long. CDR1 KGHSH and CDR2 LQKENI come from the germline V gene. V was clipped by 2 bases and J by 1 base, with 11 bases between them. The DNA for the CDR3 is TGTGCCAGCTCACCATCGAGACAGGTGAACACCGGGGAGCTGTTTTTT. Encoded protein: CASSPSRQVNTGELFF.

In its sample, this clonotype was seen a few times. The rearrangement uses TRBV7-2 and TRBJ2-5, with no clear D. V was trimmed by 3 bases and J by 1 base, leaving 3 bases between them. Germline V gives CDR1 SGHTA, CDR2 FQGNSA. The CDR3 has 12 amino acids. CDR3: CASSFSQETQYF. DNA of the CDR3: TGTGCCAGCAGCTTTAGCCAAGAGACCCAGTACTTC.

This clonotype was seen many times. This chain links TRBV10-2 with TRBJ2-2; D is undetermined. Per the germline V gene, CDR1 is WSHSY and CDR2 is SAAADI. Trimming stripped 2 bases from V and 2 bases from J, with 3 bases between. The length of the CDR3 is 13 residues. CDR3 nucleotide sequence: TGCGCCAGCAGTGAGGTTAACACCGGGGAGCTGTTTTTT. Amino acid sequence: CASSEVNTGELFF.

This clonotype turned up a few times. The genes are TRBV3-1 and TRBJ2-7; D gene uncertain. There are 11 residues in the CDR3. CDR1 and CDR2 from the germline V gene are LGHDT and YNNKEL (reference sequence). Trimming removed 3 bases from V and 5 bases from J, with 5 bases in between. As DNA, the CDR3 is TGTGCCAGCAGCCAGGTGGACGAGCAGTACTTC. The encoded protein is CASSQVDEQYF.